The rows below give T cell receptor beta chains drawn from one sample of a study of cytomegalovirus exposure and HLA in healthy donors. The assay was immunoSEQ multiplex PCR, and TCRdb's table has in-frame clones only and misses some. The profile covers 200,000 or so clones, with roughly 82% appearing a single time and about an eighth taken by the ten largest. Sequenced: PBMCs. Receptor source: a woman aged 30 to 39 in good health and CMV-seropositive. The CDR3 runs from the conserved cysteine through the conserved F or W. Each record gives: V gene, clone size, J gene, D gene, CDR3 protein, CDR3 DNA. The D gene is left open where the match is weak. Only part of the rows carry a size: once, few, many, or a class if the clone is expanded.

TRBV7-9	-	TRBJ2-7	-	CASSSANRIPRDEQYF	TGTGCCAGCAGCTCCGCGAACAGGATCCCTAGGGACGAGCAGTACTTC
TRBV5-6	-	TRBJ1-4	TRBD1	CASSLLGRQGNEKLFF	TGTGCCAGCAGCCTCCTAGGTCGACAGGGTAATGAAAAACTGTTTTTT
TRBV4-1	-	TRBJ2-3	-	CASSQDTGWVGDTQYF	TGCGCCAGCAGCCAAGACACAGGGTGGGTCGGGGATACGCAGTATTTT
TRBV19	-	TRBJ1-1	-	CASTLGGYTEAFF	TGTGCCAGTACATTAGGAGGATACACTGAAGCTTTCTTT
TRBV11-2	once	TRBJ2-3	TRBD2	CASRASGSYSTDTQYF	TGTGCCAGCAGGGCTAGCGGGAGCTATAGCACAGATACGCAGTATTTT
TRBV4-2	-	TRBJ2-1	TRBD2	CASSQHRGGRAVDEQFF	TGTGCCAGCAGCCAACATCGGGGCGGGAGGGCCGTCGATGAGCAGTTCTTC
TRBV19	few	TRBJ1-4	-	CASGVQGAGEKLFF	TGTGCCAGTGGGGTCCAGGGAGCGGGGGAAAAACTGTTTTTT
TRBV5-8	once	TRBJ1-5	-	CASSREGNQPQHF	TGTGCCAGCAGCCGGGAGGGGAATCAGCCCCAGCATTTT
TRBV27	-	TRBJ2-2	-	CASRDIEMMNTGELFF	TGTGCCAGCCGGGATATCGAAATGATGAACACCGGGGAGCTGTTTTTT
TRBV7-2	-	TRBJ1-2	TRBD1	CASSLREGQGRFGYTF	TGTGCCAGCAGTCTCCGTGAAGGACAGGGAAGATTTGGCTACACCTTC
TRBV19	few	TRBJ2-2	TRBD1	CAKIRDRDTGELFF	TGTGCCAAAATCCGGGACAGGGACACCGGGGAGCTGTTTTTT
TRBV27	-	TRBJ2-1	-	CASSSLGETYNEQFF	TGTGCCAGCAGTTCACTCGGGGAAACCTACAATGAGCAGTTCTTC
TRBV28	-	TRBJ2-5	TRBD2	CASSPSRAGGVETQYF	TGTGCCAGCAGTCCCTCTAGAGCGGGAGGGGTGGAGACCCAGTACTTC
TRBV25-1	few	TRBJ2-7	-	CASSESYEQYF	TGTGCCAGCAGCGAGTCCTACGAGCAGTACTTC
TRBV4-1	-	TRBJ2-5	TRBD1	CASSPTDRDDETQYF	TGCGCCAGCAGCCCGACCGACAGGGACGATGAGACCCAGTACTTC
TRBV2	-	TRBJ2-2	TRBD1	CASSDRDRAVTGELFF	TGTGCCAGCAGCGACAGGGACAGGGCCGTCACCGGGGAGCTGTTTTTT
TRBV7-2	once	TRBJ2-7	TRBD2	CASSLAGTSSYEQYF	TGTGCCAGCTCCTTAGCGGGGACTAGCTCCTACGAGCAGTACTTC
TRBV7-2	-	TRBJ2-5	-	CASSWTAQETQYF	TGTGCCAGCAGCTGGACAGCTCAAGAGACCCAGTACTTC
TRBV6-1	-	TRBJ1-2	-	CATRGGGQDYGYTF	TGTGCCACCCGTGGGGGGGGGCAGGACTATGGCTACACCTTC
TRBV6-1	once	TRBJ2-5	TRBD1	CASSYDRGRKETQYF	TGTGCCAGCAGCTACGACAGGGGGCGGAAAGAGACCCAGTACTTC
TRBV28	many	TRBJ2-7	-	CASSWKKESGYF	TGTGCCAGCAGTTGGAAGAAAGAAAGCGGGTACTTC
TRBV7-2	-	TRBJ1-2	-	CASSFTGEKYGYTF	TGTGCCAGCAGCTTTACAGGAGAGAAGTATGGCTACACCTTC
TRBV5-6	-	TRBJ2-1	-	CASSWRNYNEQFF	TGTGCCAGCAGCTGGCGGAATTACAATGAGCAGTTCTTC
TRBV6-6	-	TRBJ1-5	-	CASSYMDGEGQPQHF	TGTGCCAGCAGTTACATGGACGGGGAGGGTCAGCCCCAGCATTTT
TRBV29-1	-	TRBJ2-5	-	CSGGIGVGETQYF	TGCAGCGGAGGTATAGGGGTTGGAGAGACCCAGTACTTC
TRBV19	-	TRBJ1-1	TRBD1	CASSTTGDTEAFF	TGTGCCAGTAGTACCACAGGGGACACTGAAGCTTTCTTT
TRBV11-3	-	TRBJ2-5	-	CASSFGQGIETQYF	TGTGCCAGCAGTTTCGGGCAGGGGATAGAGACCCAGTACTTC
TRBV19	-	TRBJ2-1	TRBD1	CASSTQSPGQYNEQFF	TGTGCCAGTAGTACCCAGTCCCCGGGACAGTACAATGAGCAGTTCTTC
TRBV2	-	TRBJ2-7	TRBD1	CASTTGQGIHEQYF	TGTGCCAGCACGACAGGACAGGGTATCCACGAGCAGTACTTC
TRBV6-6	-	TRBJ1-5	-	CASNSQGVSDQPQHF	TGTGCCAGCAACTCACAGGGTGTAAGCGATCAGCCCCAGCATTTT
TRBV28	-	TRBJ2-3	TRBD2	CASSWFSGSTDTQYF	TGTGCCAGCAGTTGGTTTAGCGGGTCCACAGATACGCAGTATTTT
TRBV5-1	-	TRBJ2-1	TRBD2	CASSLPGLAVSYNEQFF	TGCGCCAGCAGCTTACCTGGACTAGCCGTTTCCTACAATGAGCAGTTCTTC
TRBV7-2	-	TRBJ1-1	-	CASSLPWSLNTEAFF	TGTGCCAGCAGCTTACCTTGGAGCTTGAACACTGAAGCTTTCTTT
TRBV6-5	-	TRBJ1-2	TRBD1	CASSRQGVTYGYTF	TGTGCCAGCAGTCGACAGGGGGTTACCTATGGCTACACCTTC
TRBV6-5	-	TRBJ2-2	TRBD1	CASSRGTANTGELFF	TGTGCCAGCAGTCGTGGGACAGCTAACACCGGGGAGCTGTTTTTT
TRBV4-1	-	TRBJ2-1	-	CASSQTGRDEQFF	TGCGCCAGCAGCCAAACAGGGAGGGATGAGCAGTTCTTC
TRBV11-3	-	TRBJ2-5	TRBD1	CASSLGGQGQETQYF	TGTGCCAGCAGCTTAGGGGGACAGGGTCAAGAGACCCAGTACTTC
TRBV5-1	-	TRBJ2-2	-	CASSLGAGTNTGELFF	TGCGCCAGCAGCTTGGGTGCCGGGACGAACACCGGGGAGCTGTTTTTT
TRBV5-4	-	TRBJ2-5	-	CASSWRMEGETQYF	TGTGCCAGCAGCTGGAGGATGGAGGGAGAGACCCAGTACTTC
TRBV2	-	TRBJ1-1	-	CASSVQGLRMNTEAFF	TGTGCCAGCAGTGTTCAGGGGCTGCGCATGAACACTGAAGCTTTCTTT
TRBV7-2	-	TRBJ1-4	TRBD1	CASSPRRGLGEKLFF	TGTGCCAGCAGCCCCCGCAGGGGGCTCGGGGAAAAACTGTTTTTT
TRBV5-5	-	TRBJ2-2	-	CASSSMSTHTGELFF	TGTGCCAGCAGCTCCATGAGCACTCACACCGGGGAGCTGTTTTTT
TRBV27	-	TRBJ2-7	TRBD1	CASSLSPTGNEQYF	TGTGCCAGCAGTTTAAGCCCGACAGGGAACGAGCAGTACTTC
TRBV7-2	-	TRBJ2-1	TRBD2	CASRHSGRGSYNEQFF	TGTGCCAGCAGACATAGCGGGAGGGGATCCTACAATGAGCAGTTCTTC
TRBV11-3	-	TRBJ2-1	-	CASSLGGAASTYNEQFF	TGTGCCAGCAGCTTAGGCGGGGCGGCGTCGACGTACAATGAGCAGTTCTTC